This passage covers 3 T cell receptor beta chains from one sample sequenced in a study of PD-1 blockade in classical Hodgkin lymphoma. Method: immunoSEQ multiplex PCR; TCRdb's copy keeps in-frame clones and lacks some. The data contain under 95,000 clones, 90% to 95% of them seen just once; the ten biggest clones take up approximately 8.1%. Relapses following autologous stem cell transplantation were seen in all patients, with brentuximab vedotin exposure varying. The sequences come from peripheral blood mononuclear cells (PBMCs), collected at baseline. The receptor set was obtained from a human donor with classical Hodgkin lymphoma.

The chain couples TRBV4-2 to TRBJ2-5, with TRBD2 matching 8 bases. The ends lost 1 base at V and 3 bases at J; junction bases unmatched: 7. The CDR3 covers 16 residues. Germline V gene data show CDR1 as LGHNA and CDR2 as YNFKEQ. This CDR3 reads CASSQGIALAEETQYF. The CDR3 DNA reads as TGTGCCAGCAGCCAAGGTATAGCACTAGCGGAAGAGACCCAGTACTTC.

The genes are TRBV4-1 and TRBJ2-7; 9 bases line up with TRBD1. The junction had 8 bases not matched to a gene; V was cut back by 1 base and J by 4 bases. The CDR3 has 16 amino acids. Germline CDR1 is MGHRA and CDR2 is YSYEKL. CDR3 DNA: TGCGCCAGCAGCCAAGCCTGGGACAGGGAGGGATACGAGCAGTACTTC. Residues: CASSQAWDREGYEQYF.

V usage is TRBV4-2 and J usage is TRBJ1-2; D ambiguous. The CDR3 sequence is 14 residues long. The germline V gene encodes CDR1 LGHNA and CDR2 YNFKEQ. The V end lost 0 bases, the J end lost 4 bases, and 9 bases lay between the germline ends. CDR3 in amino acids: CASSQESGSYGYTF. Written as DNA, the CDR3 is TGTGCCAGCAGCCAAGAGTCGGGTTCCTATGGCTACACCTTC.